The rows below give T cell receptor beta chains drawn from one sample of a study of vaccination effects on CD4 cells after COVID-19. Data came from immunoSEQ multiplex PCR; TCRdb stores just in-frame clones and leaves some out. Of tens of thousands of clones listed, around four fifths are singletons. These receptors have no known antigen. The material sequenced was CD4+ T cells from PBMCs cultured with HCoV-NL63 spike peptides, taken after COVID-19 vaccination. These receptors all stem from a human donor who received a COVID-19 vaccine. CDR3s include the opening cysteine and the closing phenylalanine or tryptophan. D genes are given only for firm matches. Size values are once, few and many counts, or a class for expanded clones, and some rows have none.

CDR3aa: CASSLGSGAYEQYF
CDR3nt: TGTGCCAGCAGCTTAGGTAGCGGTGCCTACGAGCAGTACTTC
d_gene: NA
j_gene: TRBJ2-7
v_gene: TRBV7-2
abundance: NA

CDR3aa: CASSPLQGGRPSYEQYF
CDR3nt: TGTGCCAGCAGCCCCCTTCAGGGAGGGCGGCCATCCTACGAGCAGTACTTC
d_gene: TRBD2
j_gene: TRBJ2-7
v_gene: TRBV11-2
abundance: NA

CDR3aa: CASSRRLAGVSVRETQYF
CDR3nt: TGTGCCAGCTCACGGAGACTAGCGGGAGTCAGCGTGAGAGAGACCCAGTACTTC
d_gene: TRBD2
j_gene: TRBJ2-5
v_gene: TRBV18
abundance: NA

CDR3aa: CSVSREVGNTIYF
CDR3nt: TGCAGCGTTTCCAGGGAAGTTGGAAACACCATATATTTT
d_gene: NA
j_gene: TRBJ1-3
v_gene: TRBV29-1
abundance: NA

CDR3aa: CASSQDRVAGGPQAYNEQFF
CDR3nt: TGCGCCAGCAGCCAAGATCGGGTAGCGGGGGGGCCACAAGCCTACAATGAGCAGTTCTTC
d_gene: TRBD2
j_gene: TRBJ2-1
v_gene: TRBV4-3
abundance: NA

CDR3aa: CASSQDLNSNQPQHF
CDR3nt: TGCGCCAGCAGCCAAGATTTAAATAGCAATCAGCCCCAGCATTTT
d_gene: NA
j_gene: TRBJ1-5
v_gene: TRBV4-1
abundance: NA

CDR3aa: CASSPRGQNYGYTF
CDR3nt: TGTGCCAGCAGCCCCCGGGGCCAAAACTATGGCTACACCTTC
d_gene: NA
j_gene: TRBJ1-2
v_gene: TRBV3-1/TRBV3-2
abundance: NA

CDR3aa: CASSQGLLAKNIQYF
CDR3nt: TGTGCCAGCAGCCAAGGTCTGCTAGCCAAAAACATTCAGTACTTC
d_gene: NA
j_gene: TRBJ2-4
v_gene: TRBV3-1/TRBV3-2
abundance: once

CDR3aa: CASSQDRDSNEAFF
CDR3nt: TGTGCCAGCAGCCAAGATCGGGACAGCAATGAAGCTTTCTTT
d_gene: TRBD1
j_gene: TRBJ1-1
v_gene: TRBV4-2
abundance: NA

CDR3aa: CASSLIWPQGDPTDTQYF
CDR3nt: TGTGCCAGCAGTTTAATTTGGCCACAGGGGGATCCCACAGATACGCAGTATTTT
d_gene: TRBD1
j_gene: TRBJ2-3
v_gene: TRBV28
abundance: NA

CDR3aa: CASSRGQGAYEQYF
CDR3nt: TGTGCCAGCAGCCGGGGACAGGGGGCCTACGAGCAGTACTTC
d_gene: TRBD1
j_gene: TRBJ2-7
v_gene: TRBV9
abundance: NA

CDR3aa: CASSKDREYSYNEQFF
CDR3nt: TGTGCCAGTAGTAAGGACAGGGAATACTCCTACAATGAGCAGTTCTTC
d_gene: TRBD1
j_gene: TRBJ2-1
v_gene: TRBV19
abundance: NA

CDR3aa: CASSEQGRSLGSPLHF
CDR3nt: TGCGCCAGCAGCGAACAGGGTAGAAGTCTTGGTTCACCCCTCCACTTT
d_gene: NA
j_gene: TRBJ1-6
v_gene: TRBV5-1
abundance: NA

CDR3aa: CASSSNRVGYEKLFF
CDR3nt: TGTGCCAGCAGCTCAAACAGGGTTGGATATGAAAAACTGTTTTTT
d_gene: NA
j_gene: TRBJ1-4
v_gene: TRBV7-8
abundance: few

CDR3aa: CASMREAGELFF
CDR3nt: TGTGCCAGCATGAGGGAGGCCGGGGAGCTGTTTTTT
d_gene: NA
j_gene: TRBJ2-2
v_gene: TRBV2
abundance: NA

CDR3aa: CASSLASGNTGELFF
CDR3nt: TGTGCCAGCAGCTTAGCTAGCGGGAACACCGGGGAGCTGTTTTTT
d_gene: NA
j_gene: TRBJ2-2
v_gene: TRBV7-9
abundance: few

CDR3aa: CASIPWGETQYF
CDR3nt: TGTGCCAGCATTCCCTGGGGGGAGACCCAGTACTTC
d_gene: NA
j_gene: TRBJ2-5
v_gene: TRBV27
abundance: once

CDR3aa: CASSLFSLAGNMNTGELFF
CDR3nt: TGTGCCAGCAGCTTATTTAGTCTAGCGGGGAACATGAACACCGGGGAGCTGTTTTTT
d_gene: TRBD2
j_gene: TRBJ2-2
v_gene: TRBV11-2
abundance: NA

CDR3aa: CASSEKGTAYEQYF
CDR3nt: TGTGCCAGCAGTGAAAAGGGGACAGCCTACGAGCAGTACTTC
d_gene: TRBD1
j_gene: TRBJ2-7
v_gene: TRBV7-8
abundance: NA

CDR3aa: CAISDRETGELFF
CDR3nt: TGTGCCATCAGTGACAGGGAAACCGGGGAGCTGTTTTTT
d_gene: NA
j_gene: TRBJ2-2
v_gene: TRBV10-3
abundance: NA

CDR3aa: CASSPNTGSRTEAFF
CDR3nt: TGCGCCAGCAGCCCGAACACAGGGTCGAGGACTGAAGCTTTCTTT
d_gene: NA
j_gene: TRBJ1-1
v_gene: TRBV5-1
abundance: NA

CDR3aa: CASSQAKGRTTDTQYF
CDR3nt: TGCGCCAGCAGCCAAGCCAAGGGCCGGACCACAGATACGCAGTATTTT
d_gene: NA
j_gene: TRBJ2-3
v_gene: TRBV4-3
abundance: once

CDR3aa: CASSYPSEGTREQYF
CDR3nt: TGTGCCAGCAGTTACCCTAGTGAGGGCACCCGCGAGCAGTACTTC
d_gene: NA
j_gene: TRBJ2-7
v_gene: TRBV6-6
abundance: NA

CDR3aa: CSAQQGNEQYF
CDR3nt: TGCAGTGCTCAACAGGGGAACGAGCAGTACTTC
d_gene: TRBD1
j_gene: TRBJ2-7
v_gene: TRBV20-1
abundance: NA

CDR3aa: CASNLLQGNEQFF
CDR3nt: TGTGCCAGCAACCTTCTACAGGGGAATGAGCAGTTCTTC
d_gene: NA
j_gene: TRBJ2-1
v_gene: TRBV21-1
abundance: NA

CDR3aa: CASSLPSREQYF
CDR3nt: TGCGCCAGCAGCTTACCATCTCGGGAGCAGTACTTC
d_gene: NA
j_gene: TRBJ2-7
v_gene: TRBV5-1
abundance: NA

CDR3aa: CASSRGTDYSNQPQHF
CDR3nt: TGTGCTAGTTCCCGGGGGACAGATTATAGCAATCAGCCCCAGCATTTT
d_gene: TRBD1
j_gene: TRBJ1-5
v_gene: TRBV12-5
abundance: NA

CDR3aa: CASSRYRGAGTNTGELFF
CDR3nt: TGTGCCAGCAGCCGCTATAGAGGCGCAGGGACAAACACCGGGGAGCTGTTTTTT
d_gene: NA
j_gene: TRBJ2-2
v_gene: TRBV3-1/TRBV3-2
abundance: few

CDR3aa: CASSGGAGTGNGYEQYF
CDR3nt: TGTGCCAGCAGTGGGGGGGCCGGGACAGGGAATGGCTACGAGCAGTACTTC
d_gene: TRBD1
j_gene: TRBJ2-7
v_gene: TRBV6-1
abundance: NA

CDR3aa: CASSLGGVTEAFF
CDR3nt: TGTGCCAGCAGTTTAGGGGGGGTGACTGAAGCTTTCTTT
d_gene: NA
j_gene: TRBJ1-1
v_gene: TRBV12-3/TRBV12-4
abundance: NA

CDR3aa: CASSLNGQAYTF
CDR3nt: TGTGCCAGCAGTTTAAACGGGCAGGCATACACCTTC
d_gene: NA
j_gene: TRBJ1-2
v_gene: TRBV28
abundance: NA

CDR3aa: CAITGTINSPLHF
CDR3nt: TGTGCCATCACGGGGACGATCAATTCACCCCTCCACTTT
d_gene: NA
j_gene: TRBJ1-6
v_gene: TRBV10-3
abundance: NA

CDR3aa: CASSQEGSGLTDTQYF
CDR3nt: TGTGCCAGCAGCCAAGAGGGCTCGGGACTCACAGATACGCAGTATTTT
d_gene: NA
j_gene: TRBJ2-3
v_gene: TRBV3-1/TRBV3-2
abundance: NA

CDR3aa: CASSLDPRGDYEQYF
CDR3nt: TGTGCCAGCAGCTTAGACCCGCGGGGAGATTACGAGCAGTACTTC
d_gene: NA
j_gene: TRBJ2-7
v_gene: TRBV7-2
abundance: NA

CDR3aa: CASSDGYTQYF
CDR3nt: TGTGCCAGCAGTGACGGCTATACGCAGTATTTT
d_gene: NA
j_gene: TRBJ2-3
v_gene: TRBV6-2/TRBV6-3
abundance: NA

CDR3aa: CASSGRTNSPLHF
CDR3nt: TGTGCCAGCAGTGGGAGGACGAATTCACCCCTCCACTTT
d_gene: NA
j_gene: TRBJ1-6
v_gene: TRBV25-1
abundance: NA

CDR3aa: CASSEYGRSSRDSPLHF
CDR3nt: TGTGCCAGCAGTGAATACGGACGCAGCTCGAGAGACTCACCCCTCCACTTT
d_gene: NA
j_gene: TRBJ1-6
v_gene: TRBV25-1
abundance: NA

CDR3aa: CASSLFPRGQETQYF
CDR3nt: TGTGCCAGCAGCTTGTTTCCCAGGGGGCAAGAGACCCAGTACTTC
d_gene: TRBD1
j_gene: TRBJ2-5
v_gene: TRBV7-2
abundance: NA

CDR3aa: CASSQDPGGDEKLFF
CDR3nt: TGTGCCAGCAGCCAAGATCCAGGGGGTGATGAAAAACTGTTTTTT
d_gene: TRBD1
j_gene: TRBJ1-4
v_gene: TRBV3-1/TRBV3-2
abundance: NA

CDR3aa: CASSGVLNTEAFF
CDR3nt: TGTGCCAGCAGTGGGGTTTTGAACACTGAAGCTTTCTTT
d_gene: NA
j_gene: TRBJ1-1
v_gene: TRBV25-1
abundance: once

CDR3aa: CASSPRGYNEQFF
CDR3nt: TGTGCCAGTAGTCCTCGGGGGTACAATGAGCAGTTCTTC
d_gene: NA
j_gene: TRBJ2-1
v_gene: TRBV19
abundance: NA

CDR3aa: CAWRTTSGRYEQYF
CDR3nt: TGTGCCTGGAGAACGACTAGCGGGAGGTACGAGCAGTACTTC
d_gene: TRBD2
j_gene: TRBJ2-7
v_gene: TRBV30
abundance: NA

CDR3aa: CASSYGTTYEQYF
CDR3nt: TGTGCCAGCAGTTACGGAACCACCTACGAGCAGTACTTC
d_gene: NA
j_gene: TRBJ2-7
v_gene: TRBV6-2/TRBV6-3
abundance: few

CDR3aa: CATTGQGARETQYF
CDR3nt: TGTGCCACCACGGGACAGGGGGCTAGGGAGACCCAGTACTTC
d_gene: TRBD1
j_gene: TRBJ2-5
v_gene: TRBV19
abundance: NA

CDR3aa: CASSFSGGGTAQFF
CDR3nt: TGTGCCAGCAGTTTTTCCGGGGGAGGAACGGCTCAGTTCTTC
d_gene: NA
j_gene: TRBJ2-1
v_gene: TRBV28
abundance: NA

CDR3aa: CASSQGRGWEPYNEQFF
CDR3nt: TGTGCCAGCAGCCAAGGGAGGGGCTGGGAGCCCTACAATGAGCAGTTCTTC
d_gene: NA
j_gene: TRBJ2-1
v_gene: TRBV3-1/TRBV3-2
abundance: NA

CDR3aa: CASSGVQANSTDTQYF
CDR3nt: TGTGCCAGCAGTGGGGTGCAGGCCAATAGCACAGATACGCAGTATTTT
d_gene: NA
j_gene: TRBJ2-3
v_gene: TRBV6-4
abundance: NA

CDR3aa: CASSFGLAVSSYNEQFF
CDR3nt: TGTGCCAGCAGCTTCGGACTAGCGGTGAGCTCCTACAATGAGCAGTTCTTC
d_gene: TRBD2
j_gene: TRBJ2-1
v_gene: TRBV7-2
abundance: NA

CDR3aa: CASSYSMGPYGYTF
CDR3nt: TGTGCCAGCAGTTACTCGATGGGACCTTATGGCTACACCTTC
d_gene: NA
j_gene: TRBJ1-2
v_gene: TRBV6-5
abundance: NA

CDR3aa: CASSENRGNEQFF
CDR3nt: TGTGCCAGCAGTGAAAACCGAGGGAATGAGCAGTTCTTC
d_gene: NA
j_gene: TRBJ2-1
v_gene: TRBV6-1
abundance: NA

CDR3aa: CAWSYGGADEQFF
CDR3nt: TGTGCCTGGAGTTACGGGGGGGCGGATGAGCAGTTCTTC
d_gene: TRBD2
j_gene: TRBJ2-1
v_gene: TRBV30
abundance: NA

CDR3aa: CASSQNSGGARNEQFF
CDR3nt: TGTGCCAGCAGCCAAAACAGCGGGGGGGCTCGGAATGAGCAGTTCTTC
d_gene: TRBD2
j_gene: TRBJ2-1
v_gene: TRBV3-1/TRBV3-2
abundance: NA

CDR3aa: CASSQGSGSSYEQYF
CDR3nt: TGCGCCAGCAGCCAAGGTAGCGGGAGCTCCTACGAGCAGTACTTC
d_gene: TRBD2
j_gene: TRBJ2-7
v_gene: TRBV4-3
abundance: NA